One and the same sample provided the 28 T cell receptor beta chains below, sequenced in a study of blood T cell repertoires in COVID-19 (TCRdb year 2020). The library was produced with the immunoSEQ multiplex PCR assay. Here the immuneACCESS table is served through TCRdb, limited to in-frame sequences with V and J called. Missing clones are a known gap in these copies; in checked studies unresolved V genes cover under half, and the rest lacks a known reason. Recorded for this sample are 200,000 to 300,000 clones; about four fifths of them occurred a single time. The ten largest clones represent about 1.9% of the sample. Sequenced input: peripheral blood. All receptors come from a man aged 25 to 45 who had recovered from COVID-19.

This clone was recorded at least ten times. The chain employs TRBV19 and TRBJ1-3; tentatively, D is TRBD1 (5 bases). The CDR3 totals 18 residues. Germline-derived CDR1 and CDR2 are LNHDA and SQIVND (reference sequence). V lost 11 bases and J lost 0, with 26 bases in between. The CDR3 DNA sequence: TGTGCCTCAAAACGGGTCTGGGCGGGGCCCCGCTCTGGAAACACCATATATTTT. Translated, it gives CASKRVWAGPRSGNTIYF. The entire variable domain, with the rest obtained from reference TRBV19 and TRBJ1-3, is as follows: DGGITQSPKYLFRKEGQNVTLSCEQNLNHDAMYWYRQDPGQGLRLIYYSQIVNDFQKGDIAEGYSVSREKKESFPLTVTSAQKNPTAFYLCASKRVWAGPRSGNTIYFGEGSWLTVV.

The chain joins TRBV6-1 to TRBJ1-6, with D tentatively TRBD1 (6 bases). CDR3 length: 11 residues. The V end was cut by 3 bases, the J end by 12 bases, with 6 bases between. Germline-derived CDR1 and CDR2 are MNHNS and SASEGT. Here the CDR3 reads CASSEDRPLHF. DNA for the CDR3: TGTGCCAGCAGTGAGGACAGACCCCTCCACTTT.

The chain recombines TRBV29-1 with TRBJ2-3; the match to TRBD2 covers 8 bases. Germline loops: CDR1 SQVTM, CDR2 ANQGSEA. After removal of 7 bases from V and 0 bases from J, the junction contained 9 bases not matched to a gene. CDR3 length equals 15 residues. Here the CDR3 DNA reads TGCAGCGCACGGGGGGGGGCCACTAGCACAGATACGCAGTATTTT. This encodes CSARGGATSTDTQYF.

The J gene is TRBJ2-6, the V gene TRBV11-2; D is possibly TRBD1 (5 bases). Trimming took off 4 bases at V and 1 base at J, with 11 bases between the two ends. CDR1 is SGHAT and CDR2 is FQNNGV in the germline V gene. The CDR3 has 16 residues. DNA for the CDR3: TGTGCCAGCAGCTCAGTTCAGGGATCTGGGGCCAACGTCCTGACTTTC. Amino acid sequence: CASSSVQGSGANVLTF.

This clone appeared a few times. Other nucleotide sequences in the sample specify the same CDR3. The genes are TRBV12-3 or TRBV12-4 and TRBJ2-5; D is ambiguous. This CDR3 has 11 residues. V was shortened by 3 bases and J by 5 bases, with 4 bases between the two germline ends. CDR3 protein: CASSFGETQYF. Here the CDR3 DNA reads TGTGCCAGCAGTTTCGGGGAGACCCAGTACTTC.

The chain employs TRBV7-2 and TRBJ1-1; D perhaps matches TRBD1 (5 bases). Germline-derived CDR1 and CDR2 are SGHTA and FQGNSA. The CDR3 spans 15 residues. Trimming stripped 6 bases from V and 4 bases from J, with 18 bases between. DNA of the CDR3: TGTGCCAGCAGTTCCAACGTGGGGCGGGGCACTGAAGCTTTCTTT. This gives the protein CASSSNVGRGTEAFF.

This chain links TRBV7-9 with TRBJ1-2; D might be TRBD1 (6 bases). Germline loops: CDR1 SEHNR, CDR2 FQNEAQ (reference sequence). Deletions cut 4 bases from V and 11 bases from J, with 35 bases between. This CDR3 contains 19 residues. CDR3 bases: TGTGCCAGCAGCTCGAGCGTGGCGGACAGAGTTTCCATGGCTATGAGGTACACCTTC. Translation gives CASSSSVADRVSMAMRYTF.

Written as DNA, the CDR3 is TGTGCCAGCAGTAGGGGGCGGCTGGGCACTGAAGCTTTCTTT. Protein product: CASSRGRLGTEAFF. The chain has TRBV11-1 and TRBJ1-1, with TRBD1 matching over 7 bases. The CDR3 runs to 14 residues. J lost 4 bases, V lost 6 bases, and 8 bases had no gene match. The germline V gene encodes CDR1 SGHAT and CDR2 FQDESV (reference sequence).

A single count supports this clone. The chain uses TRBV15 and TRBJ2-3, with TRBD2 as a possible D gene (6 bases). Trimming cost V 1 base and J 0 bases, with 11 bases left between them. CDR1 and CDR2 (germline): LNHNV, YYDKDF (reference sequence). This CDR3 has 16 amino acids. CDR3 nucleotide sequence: TGTGCCACCAGCAGAGGCGGGGCGGGTAGCACAGATACGCAGTATTTT. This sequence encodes CATSRGGAGSTDTQYF.

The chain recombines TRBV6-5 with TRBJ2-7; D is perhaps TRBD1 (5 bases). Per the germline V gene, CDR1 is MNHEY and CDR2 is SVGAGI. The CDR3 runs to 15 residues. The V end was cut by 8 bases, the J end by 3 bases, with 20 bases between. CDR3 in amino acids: CASQQEKPNVYEQYF. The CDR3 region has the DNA TGTGCCAGCCAACAGGAAAAACCTAACGTCTACGAGCAGTACTTC.

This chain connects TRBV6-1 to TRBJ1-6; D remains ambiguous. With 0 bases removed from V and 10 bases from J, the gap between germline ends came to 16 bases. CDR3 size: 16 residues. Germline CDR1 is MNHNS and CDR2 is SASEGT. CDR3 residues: CASSEAVGQLRSPLHF. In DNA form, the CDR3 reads TGTGCCAGCAGTGAAGCCGTTGGGCAGCTAAGGTCACCCCTCCACTTT.

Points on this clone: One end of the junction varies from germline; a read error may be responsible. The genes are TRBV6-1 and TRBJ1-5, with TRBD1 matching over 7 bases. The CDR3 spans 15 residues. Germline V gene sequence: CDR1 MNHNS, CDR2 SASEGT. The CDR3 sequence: CASSEGDAGGQPQHF. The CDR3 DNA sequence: TGTGCCAGCAGCGAAGGGGACGCAGGGGGTCAGCCCCAGCATTTT.

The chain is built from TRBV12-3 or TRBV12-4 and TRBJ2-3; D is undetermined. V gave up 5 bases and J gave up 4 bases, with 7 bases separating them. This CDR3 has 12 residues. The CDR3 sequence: CASSRASDTQYF. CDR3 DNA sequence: TGTGCCAGCAGTCGAGCCTCAGATACGCAGTATTTT.

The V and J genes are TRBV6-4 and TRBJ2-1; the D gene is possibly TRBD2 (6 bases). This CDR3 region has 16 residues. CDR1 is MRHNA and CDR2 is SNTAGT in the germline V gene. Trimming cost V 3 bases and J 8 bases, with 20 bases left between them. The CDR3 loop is CASSEGPGTGNDEQFF. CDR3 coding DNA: TGTGCCAGCAGTGAAGGGCCCGGGACTGGGAACGATGAGCAGTTCTTC.

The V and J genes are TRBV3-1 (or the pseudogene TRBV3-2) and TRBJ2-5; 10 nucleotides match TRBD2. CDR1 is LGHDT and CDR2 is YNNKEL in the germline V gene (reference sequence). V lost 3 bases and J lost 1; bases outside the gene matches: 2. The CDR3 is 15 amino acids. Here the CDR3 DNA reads TGTGCCAGCAGCCAGGCTAGCGGGGGCCAAGAGACCCAGTACTTC. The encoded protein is CASSQASGGQETQYF.

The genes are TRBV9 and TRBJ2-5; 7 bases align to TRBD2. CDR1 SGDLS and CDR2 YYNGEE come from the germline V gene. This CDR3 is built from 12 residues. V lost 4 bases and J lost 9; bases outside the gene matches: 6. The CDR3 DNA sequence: TGTGCCAGCAGCCATCTTGGGGGGGCCCAGTACTTC. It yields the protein CASSHLGGAQYF. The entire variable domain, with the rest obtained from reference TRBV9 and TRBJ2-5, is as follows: DSGVTQTPKHLITATGQRVTLRCSPRSGDLSVYWYQQSLDQGLQFLIQYYNGEERAKGNILERFSAQQFPDLHSELNLSSLELGDSALYFCASSHLGGAQYFGPGTRLLVL.

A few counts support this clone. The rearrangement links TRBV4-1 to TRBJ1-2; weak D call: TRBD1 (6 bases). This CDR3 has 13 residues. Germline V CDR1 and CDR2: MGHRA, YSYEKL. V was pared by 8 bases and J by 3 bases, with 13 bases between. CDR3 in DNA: TGCGCCAGCCGCGATACAGGGCACTATGGCTACACCTTC. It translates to CASRDTGHYGYTF.

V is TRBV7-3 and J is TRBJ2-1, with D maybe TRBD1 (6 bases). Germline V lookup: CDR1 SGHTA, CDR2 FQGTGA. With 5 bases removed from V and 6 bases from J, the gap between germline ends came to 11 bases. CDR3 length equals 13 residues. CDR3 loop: CASSLQQGNEQFF. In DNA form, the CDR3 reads TGTGCCAGCAGCCTTCAACAGGGCAATGAGCAGTTCTTC.

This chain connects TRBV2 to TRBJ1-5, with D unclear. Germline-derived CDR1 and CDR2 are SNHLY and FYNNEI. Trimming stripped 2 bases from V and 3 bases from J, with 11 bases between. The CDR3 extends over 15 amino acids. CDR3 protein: CASSERGWANQPQHF. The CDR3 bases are TGTGCCAGCAGTGAACGAGGGTGGGCCAATCAGCCCCAGCATTTT. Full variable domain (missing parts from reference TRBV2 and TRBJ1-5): EPEVTQTPSHQVTQMGQEVILRCVPISNHLYFYWYRQILGQKVEFLVSFYNNEISEKSEIFDDQFSVERPDGSNFTLKIRSTKLEDSAMYFCASSERGWANQPQHFGDGTRLSIL.

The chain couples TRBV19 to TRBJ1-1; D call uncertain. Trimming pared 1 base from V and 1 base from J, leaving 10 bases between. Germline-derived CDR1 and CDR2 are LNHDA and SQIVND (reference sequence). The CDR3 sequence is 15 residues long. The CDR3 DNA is TGTGCCAGTAGTATAGTAACAGACAAGAACACTGAAGCTTTCTTT. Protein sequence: CASSIVTDKNTEAFF.

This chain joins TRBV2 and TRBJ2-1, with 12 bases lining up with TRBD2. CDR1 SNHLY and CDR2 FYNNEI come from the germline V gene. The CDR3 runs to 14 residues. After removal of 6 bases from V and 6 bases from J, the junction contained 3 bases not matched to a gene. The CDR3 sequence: CASRLAGGSNEQFF. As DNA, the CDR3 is TGTGCCAGCAGACTAGCGGGGGGCTCCAATGAGCAGTTCTTC.

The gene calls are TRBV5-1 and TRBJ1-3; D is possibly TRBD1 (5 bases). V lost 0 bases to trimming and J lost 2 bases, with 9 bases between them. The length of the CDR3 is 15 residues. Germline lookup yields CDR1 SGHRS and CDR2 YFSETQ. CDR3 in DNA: TGCGCCAGCAGCTTGGACGGGGGTCCTGGAAACACCATATATTTT. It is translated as CASSLDGGPGNTIYF.

CDR3 sequence (DNA): TGCGCCAGCAGCTCGGATGGACAGGGGATATACAATGAGCAGTTCTTC. It yields the protein CASSSDGQGIYNEQFF. The chain combines TRBV5-1 with TRBJ2-1, with 9 bases identical to TRBD1. CDR1 and CDR2 (germline): SGHRS, YFSETQ. The junction had 8 bases not matched to a gene; V was cut back by 3 bases and J by 4 bases. This CDR3 is built from 16 residues.

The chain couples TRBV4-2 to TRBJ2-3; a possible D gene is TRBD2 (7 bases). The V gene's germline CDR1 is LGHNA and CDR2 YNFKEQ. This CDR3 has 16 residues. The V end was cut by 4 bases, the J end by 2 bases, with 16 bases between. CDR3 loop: CASSPAAGANTDTQYF. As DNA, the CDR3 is TGTGCCAGCAGCCCGGCGGCGGGGGCCAACACAGATACGCAGTATTTT.

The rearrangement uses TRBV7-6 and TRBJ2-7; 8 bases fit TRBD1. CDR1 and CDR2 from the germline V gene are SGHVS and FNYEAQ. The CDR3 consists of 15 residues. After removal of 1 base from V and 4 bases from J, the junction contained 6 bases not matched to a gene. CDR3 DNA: TGTGCCAGCAGCTTAGGCGGACAGGGTGTTTACGAGCAGTACTTC. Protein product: CASSLGGQGVYEQYF.

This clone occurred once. CDR3 protein: CASSVGDRGRGTGELFF. The DNA for the CDR3 is TGTGCCAGCAGCGTAGGGGACAGGGGGCGAGGCACCGGGGAGCTGTTTTTT. The J gene is TRBJ2-2, the V gene TRBV9; TRBD1 matches at 12 bases. V shed 0 bases and J 4 bases; nucleotides not matched to a gene: 4. CDR1 and CDR2 from the germline V gene are SGDLS and YYNGEE. The CDR3 totals 17 residues.

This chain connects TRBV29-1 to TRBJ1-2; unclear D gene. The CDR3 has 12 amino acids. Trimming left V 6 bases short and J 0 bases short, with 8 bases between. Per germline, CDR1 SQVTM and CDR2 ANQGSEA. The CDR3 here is CSVAGTNYGYTF. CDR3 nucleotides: TGCAGCGTCGCCGGGACTAACTATGGCTACACCTTC.

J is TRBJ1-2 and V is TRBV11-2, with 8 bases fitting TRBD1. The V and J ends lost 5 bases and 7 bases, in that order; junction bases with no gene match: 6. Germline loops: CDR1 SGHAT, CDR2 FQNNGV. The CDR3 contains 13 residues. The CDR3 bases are TGTGCCAGCAGCCTAATCCAGGGGGCTGGCTACACCTTC. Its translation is CASSLIQGAGYTF.